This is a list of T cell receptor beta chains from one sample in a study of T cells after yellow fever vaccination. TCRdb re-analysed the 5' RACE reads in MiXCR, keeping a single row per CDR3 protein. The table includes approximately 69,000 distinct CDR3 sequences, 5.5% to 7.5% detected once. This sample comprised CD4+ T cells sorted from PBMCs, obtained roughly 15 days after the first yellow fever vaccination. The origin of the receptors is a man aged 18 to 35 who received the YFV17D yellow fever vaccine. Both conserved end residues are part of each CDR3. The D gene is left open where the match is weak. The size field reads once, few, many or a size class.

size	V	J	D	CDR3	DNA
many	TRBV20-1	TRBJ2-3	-	CSAIPSGDTQYF	TGCAGTGCAATTCCCAGTGGAGATACGCAGTATTTT
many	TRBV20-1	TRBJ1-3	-	CSAREIGRRNGNTIYF	TGCAGTGCTAGAGAGATAGGCAGGCGAAACGGAAACACCATATATTTT
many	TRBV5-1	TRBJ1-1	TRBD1	CASSLGQGVSGSAEAFF	TGCGCCAGCAGCTTGGGACAGGGGGTAAGTGGAAGCGCTGAAGCTTTCTTT
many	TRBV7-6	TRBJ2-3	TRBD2	CASSPRYTSGTDTQYF	TGTGCCAGCAGCCCGAGGTATACTAGCGGCACAGATACGCAGTATTTT
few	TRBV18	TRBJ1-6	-	CASSPSLGGFGNSPLHF	TGTGCCAGCTCACCATCCCTGGGCGGGTTTGGGAATTCACCCCTCCACTTT
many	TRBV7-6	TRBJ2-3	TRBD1	CASSQGQPTDTQYF	TGTGCCAGCAGCCAGGGACAGCCTACAGATACGCAGTATTTT
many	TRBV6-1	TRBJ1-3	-	CASSDRGADGNTIYF	TGTGCCAGCAGCGACCGGGGGGCGGACGGAAACACCATATATTTT
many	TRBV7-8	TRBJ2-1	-	CASSPARGSYNEQFF	TGTGCCAGCAGCCCTGCCCGAGGCAGTTACAATGAGCAGTTCTTC
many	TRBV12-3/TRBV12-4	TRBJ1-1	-	CASSVDGNTEAFF	TGTGCCAGCAGTGTCGACGGGAACACTGAAGCTTTCTTT
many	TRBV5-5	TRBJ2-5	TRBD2	CASSEPGGAGETQYF	TGTGCCAGCAGCGAACCCGGGGGGGCAGGAGAGACCCAGTACTTC
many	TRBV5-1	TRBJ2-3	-	CASSLGGMLLPDTQYF	TGCGCCAGCAGCTTGGGGGGGATGCTACTGCCAGATACGCAGTATTTT
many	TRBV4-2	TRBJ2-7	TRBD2	CASSQARGGEDEQYF	TGTGCCAGCAGCCAAGCTCGTGGGGGGGAGGACGAGCAGTACTTC